This T cell receptor (beta chain) stems from a study of T-cell reconstitution after alpha-beta-depleted transplantation in children. Regarding the study as a whole: TCRbeta diversity was high at day 60 in some patients (a result of surviving recipient T cells and thymic progenitors). At around two months after transplant, the alpha-beta T cells were reportedly derived from several hundred expanded clones that came from non-depleted graft cells. Diversity and T-cell counts at one year after transplant derived mostly from new T cells.

This CDR3 spans 14 amino acids. Per the germline V gene, CDR1 is SGHTA and CDR2 is FQGNSA. Trimming took 5 bases from V and 3 from J, leaving 14 bases between them. As it was prepared, the TCRbeta library received unique molecular identifiers. TCRdb itself ran the PCR reads through MiXCR, one entry per CDR3 protein. The sample consists of about 500,000 distinct CDR3 sequences, over 10% of them appearing once. The sample holds a few counts of this clonotype. No antigen is known for it. The clonotype originates from a female patient aged 2 to 10 who had a stem cell transplant for aplastic anemia, so the T cells may come from the graft donor. The rearrangement links TRBV7-2 to TRBJ2-7; no clear D gene. Sequenced here: PBMCs, mostly from graft donor cells, sampled 180 days after TCRalphabeta/CD19-depleted stem cell transplant. CDR3 nucleotide sequence: TGTGCCAGCAGCCAAAAGGGTGGAAGCTACGAGCAGTACTTC. This encodes CASSQKGGSYEQYF.